This entry features one TCR beta chain sequence. Its antigen is unknown. The treatment denotes: roughly 10-day PBMC culture with coronavirus spike peptide pools or control peptides (ViraFEST assay). Samples of CD4+ T cells were obtained from the unexposed donor before the COVID-19 pandemic (2011-2018). The sample is drawn from a study of vaccination and CD4 T cells after COVID-19. The assay that was used to sequence DNA from cultured CD4+ T cells was the Oncomine TCR Beta short-read assay. Each CDR3 protein is one row after TCRdb ran MiXCR on the PCR reads. The top ten clones hold roughly 50% of a sample with about 5,700 distinct CDR3 sequences, around 42% of them seen once. The CDR3 consists of 16 residues. The V segment lost 1 base and the J segment 4 bases; nucleotides outside the gene matches: 7. The germline gives CDR1 SGHTA, CDR2 FQGTGA.

The chain recombines TRBV7-3 with TRBJ1-2; 9 nucleotides match TRBD1. The sample consisted of CD4+ T cells from blood, cultured in vitro. This receptor was obtained from a human donor in good health. The CDR3 DNA reads as TGTGCCAGCAGCTTAATCCCCGGGACAGGGAGCTATGGCTACACCTTC. Residues: CASSLIPGTGSYGYTF.